This T cell receptor beta chain was identified in a study of CD8 T cells in ankylosing spondylitis. Preparation of TCR beta libraries was done by quantitative 5'-RACE with molecular barcodes. TCRdb independently ran MiXCR on the 5' RACE reads; one entry per CDR3 protein. This sample yields about 800,000 distinct CDR3 sequences, of which about 11% are seen a single time; about 0.49% belongs to the top ten. The CDR3 loop spans 15 amino acids. Per germline, CDR1 ENHRY and CDR2 SYGVKD. V lost 3 bases and J lost 5, with 16 bases in between. Overall study findings and caveats: CD8+ cells made up the disease-linked clones, which were relatively rare in peripheral blood. Significant enrichment of disease-linked clones was reported in matched ankylosing spondylitis synovial fluid. Blood from ankylosing spondylitis patients appeared to carry a characteristic roughly eight-variant TCR beta motif.

This clonotype was seen only a few times. Antigen specificity is unknown. The J gene is TRBJ2-5, the V gene TRBV10-3; possibly TRBD2 for D (6 bases). The sequence was obtained from a male donor with ankylosing spondylitis. The sequenced sample was blood, either unsorted or a sorted T cell fraction (not recorded which). The CDR3 sequence: CAISDRDFIRETQYF. DNA of the CDR3: TGTGCCATCAGTGATAGGGACTTCATTAGGGAGACCCAGTACTTC.